This TCR beta chain is drawn from a study of cytomegalovirus exposure and HLA in healthy donors. Study outcomes and limitations: Previously analyzed data showed that most TCR beta V segments were productive at a frequency of about 87% or about 30%. What a later analysis showed was that several of the most significant clusters appeared linked to common viral pathogens.

Germline CDR1 and CDR2: SGHRS and YFSETQ. The CDR3 totals 16 residues. Germline trimming cut 0 bases from V and 5 bases from J; bases unmatched to any gene: 3. PCR was performed using 60 Vbeta and 13 Jbeta primers. Only in-frame clones appear in the TCRdb table, and some are missing; sequencing was by immunoSEQ multiplex PCR. The sample gives about 160,000 clones, 81% of which show up once; roughly 13% is in the top ten. On this clone: Its antigen is undetermined.

The sequenced sample was PBMCs. This TCR was recovered from a woman in her fifties or sixties in good health and CMV-seronegative. This rearrangement joins TRBV5-1 to TRBJ2-3, with 13 bases matching TRBD2. The CDR3 loop is CASSLGLAGGLDTQYF. The CDR3 bases are TGCGCCAGCAGCTTGGGACTAGCGGGAGGTTTAGATACGCAGTATTTT.